These 4 T cell receptor beta chains originate from one sample sequenced in a study of blood T cells in healthy people across ages. Together with a sample-barcoded 5' primer, a J-beta primer mix was included in a second PCR lasting about 6 to 11 cycles. TCRdb re-analysed the 5' RACE reads in MiXCR, keeping a single row per CDR3 protein. The sample lists 1.8 million or so distinct CDR3 sequences, 39% occurring once. Material for sequencing was blood. The receptors stem from a human donor in good health.

V and J are TRBV27 and TRBJ2-7; D is tentatively TRBD1 or TRBD2 (7 bases each). V was trimmed by 9 bases and J by 6 bases, leaving 30 bases between them. Germline loops: CDR1 MNHEY, CDR2 SMNVEV (reference sequence). The CDR3 totals 17 residues. In DNA form, the CDR3 reads TGTGCCAGTAGCCTTTTGGGGGGGCGGACAGGTTTCCCCGAGCAGTACTTC. This gives the protein CASSLLGGRTGFPEQYF.

The chain links TRBV4-1 to TRBJ1-4; 9 positions agree with TRBD1. There are 17 residues in the CDR3. The germline gives CDR1 MGHRA, CDR2 YSYEKL. V lost 3 bases, J lost 7 bases, and 12 bases stayed unmatched. For the CDR3, the DNA is TGCGCCAGCAGCCACCGGACCCTGGACAGGGGTTTTGAAAAACTGTTTTTT. It translates to CASSHRTLDRGFEKLFF.

This rearrangement joins TRBV5-6 to TRBJ2-1, with D hard to call. From germline, CDR1 is SGHDT and CDR2 YYEEEE. V gave up 3 bases and J gave up 6 bases, with 7 bases separating them. The length of the CDR3 is 12 residues. This CDR3 is CASSSIINEQFF. CDR3 DNA sequence: TGTGCCAGCAGCTCTATAATCAATGAGCAGTTCTTC.

The chain recombines TRBV20-1 with TRBJ2-7; maybe TRBD2 (6 bases). Germline V gives CDR1 DFQATT, CDR2 SNEGSKA (reference sequence). The V end lost 6 bases, the J end lost 3 bases, and 15 bases lay between the germline ends. The CDR3 covers 13 residues. CDR3 sequence: CSAQQTRNYEQYF. For the CDR3, the DNA is TGCAGTGCGCAACAGACTAGAAACTACGAGCAGTACTTC.